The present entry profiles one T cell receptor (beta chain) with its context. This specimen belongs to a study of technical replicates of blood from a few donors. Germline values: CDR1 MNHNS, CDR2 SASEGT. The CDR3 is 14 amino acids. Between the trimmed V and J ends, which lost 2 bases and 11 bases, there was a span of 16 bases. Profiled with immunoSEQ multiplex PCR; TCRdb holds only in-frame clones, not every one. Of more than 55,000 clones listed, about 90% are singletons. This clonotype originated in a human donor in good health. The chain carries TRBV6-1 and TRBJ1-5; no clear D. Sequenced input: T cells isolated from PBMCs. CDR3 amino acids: CASSELDSPLAQHF. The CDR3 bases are TGTGCCAGCAGTGAACTAGACTCCCCTTTAGCCCAGCATTTT.